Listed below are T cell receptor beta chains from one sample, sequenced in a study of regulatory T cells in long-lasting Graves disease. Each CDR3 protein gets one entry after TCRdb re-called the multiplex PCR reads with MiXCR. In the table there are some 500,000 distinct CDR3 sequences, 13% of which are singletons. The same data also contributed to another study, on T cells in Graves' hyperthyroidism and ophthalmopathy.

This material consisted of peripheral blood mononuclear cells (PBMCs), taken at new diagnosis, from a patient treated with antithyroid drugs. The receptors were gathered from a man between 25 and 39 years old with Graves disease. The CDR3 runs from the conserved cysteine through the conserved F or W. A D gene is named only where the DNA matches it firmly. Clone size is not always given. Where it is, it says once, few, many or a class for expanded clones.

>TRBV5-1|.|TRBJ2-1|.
CASSFFRWASARKEQFF
TGCGCCAGCAGCTTTTTCAGGTGGGCTAGCGCGCGAAAGGAGCAGTTCTTC
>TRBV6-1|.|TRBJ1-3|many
CASTTDRSNSGNTIYF
TGTGCCAGCACCACCGACAGATCCAACTCTGGAAACACCATATATTTT
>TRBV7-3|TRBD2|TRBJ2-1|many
CASSLLAGYNEQFF
TGTGCCAGCAGCTTACTAGCGGGCTACAATGAGCAGTTCTTC
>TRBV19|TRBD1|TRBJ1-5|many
CASSAKPDRRNQPQHF
TGTGCCAGTAGTGCTAAACCGGACAGGAGAAATCAGCCCCAGCATTTT
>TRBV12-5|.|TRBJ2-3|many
CASGFTVGADTQYF
TGTGCTAGTGGCTTTACGGTAGGGGCAGATACGCAGTATTTT
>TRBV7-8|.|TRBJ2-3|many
CASSPQKAHTDTQYF
TGTGCCAGCAGCCCGCAAAAGGCGCACACAGATACGCAGTATTTT
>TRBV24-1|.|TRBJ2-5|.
CAASDYVKETQYF
TGTGCCGCCAGTGATTACGTGAAGGAGACCCAGTACTTC
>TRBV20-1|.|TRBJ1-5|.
CSATKSSQPQHF
TGCAGTGCTACAAAATCAAGTCAGCCCCAGCATTTT
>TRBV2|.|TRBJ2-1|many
CASKWGRGAANEQFF
TGTGCCAGCAAGTGGGGGAGAGGGGCGGCCAATGAGCAGTTCTTC
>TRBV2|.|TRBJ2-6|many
CASSEMKEGGFSGANVLTF
TGTGCCAGCAGTGAAATGAAGGAGGGGGGATTCTCTGGGGCCAACGTCCTGACTTTC
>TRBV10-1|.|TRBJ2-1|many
CASSELRRSDEQFF
TGCGCCAGCAGTGAGCTCCGAAGGAGCGATGAGCAGTTCTTC
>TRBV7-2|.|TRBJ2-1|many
CASSLAWDSNEQFF
TGTGCCAGCAGCTTAGCCTGGGATTCCAATGAGCAGTTCTTC
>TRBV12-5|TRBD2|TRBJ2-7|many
CASGPPGLASYEQYF
TGTGCTAGTGGCCCTCCCGGACTAGCCTCCTACGAGCAGTACTTC
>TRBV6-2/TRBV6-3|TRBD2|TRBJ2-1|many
CASSLAGGLEQFF
TGTGCCAGCAGTTTAGCGGGAGGCCTTGAGCAGTTCTTC
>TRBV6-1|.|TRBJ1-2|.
CASDQGYYGYTF
TGTGCCAGTGACCAGGGATACTATGGCTACACCTTC